The clone carrying this T cell receptor (beta chain) was seen at least ten times. The target antigen is unknown. V shed 5 bases and J shed 4 bases, with 11 bases lying between them. CDR1 is WSHSY and CDR2 is SAAADI in the germline V gene. The CDR3 covers 13 residues. This sample stems from a study of early T cells in non-severe SARS-CoV-2 infection. Study details: Sequencing was performed on bulk RNA from unsorted whole blood, leaving chains unpaired.

Study-wide results and limits: The VDJdb matching leaned toward anti-spike CD8 responses and overlooked private and CD4 specificities.

Attached unique molecular identifiers marked individual cDNA molecules. TCRdb re-called the 5' RACE reads through MiXCR, storing one row per CDR3 protein. The data show tens of thousands of distinct CDR3 sequences, around 4.6% seen once. The sample was whole blood. The TCR originated in an adult who was a healthcare worker with PCR-confirmed SARS-CoV-2 infection or an uninfected control (not recorded which). The chain is built from TRBV10-2 and TRBJ2-5, with TRBD2 as a possible D gene (5 bases). CDR3 DNA sequence: TGCGCCAGCAGTCTCGGGATGGTAGAGACCCAGTACTTC. Translating it yields CASSLGMVETQYF.